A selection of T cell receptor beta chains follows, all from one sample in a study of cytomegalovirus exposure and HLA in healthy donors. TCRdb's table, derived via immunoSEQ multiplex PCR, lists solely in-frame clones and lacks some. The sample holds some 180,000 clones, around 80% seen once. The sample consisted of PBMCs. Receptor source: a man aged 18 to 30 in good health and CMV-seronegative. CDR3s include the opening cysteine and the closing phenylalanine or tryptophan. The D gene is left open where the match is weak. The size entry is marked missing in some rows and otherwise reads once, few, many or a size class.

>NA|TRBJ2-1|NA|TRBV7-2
TGTGCCAGCAGCTTAGCTGCTAGCGCGCTCAATGAGCAGTTCTTC
CASSLAASALNEQFF
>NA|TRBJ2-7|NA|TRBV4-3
TGCGCCAGCAGCCAAGAATTCATCAGCTCCTACGAGCAGTACTTC
CASSQEFISSYEQYF
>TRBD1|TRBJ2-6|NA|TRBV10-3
TGTGCCATCAGTGAAGGACAGGGGTCTGGGGCCAACGTCCTGACTTTC
CAISEGQGSGANVLTF
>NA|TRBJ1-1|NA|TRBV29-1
TGCAGCGTTGAAGATAGAAGACGATCGGAGACTGAAGCTTTCTTT
CSVEDRRRSETEAFF
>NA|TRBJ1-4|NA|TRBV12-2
TGTGCAAGTCGCGGAAAACAGGGGACTAATGAAAAACTGTTTTTT
CASRGKQGTNEKLFF
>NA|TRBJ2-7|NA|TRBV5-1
TGCGCCAGCAGTCGGGACTTATACGAGCAGTACTTC
CASSRDLYEQYF
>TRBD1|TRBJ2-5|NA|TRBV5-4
TGTGCCAGCAGCGACGGACAGGGCCCCCAAGAGACCCAGTACTTC
CASSDGQGPQETQYF
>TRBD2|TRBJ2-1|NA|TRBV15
TGTGCCACCAGCACCTTAGCGGGGGGCCCATACAATGAGCAGTTCTTC
CATSTLAGGPYNEQFF
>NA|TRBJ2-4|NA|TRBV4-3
TGCGCCAGCAGCCCCTCGACAGTCCTAGCCAAAAACATTCAGTACTTC
CASSPSTVLAKNIQYF
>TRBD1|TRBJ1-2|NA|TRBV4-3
TGCGCCAGCAGCCAAGTGGACAGGGACTCCGGTGGCTACACCTTC
CASSQVDRDSGGYTF
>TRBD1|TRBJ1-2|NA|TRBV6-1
TGTGCCAGCAGTACCGCCGGGACAGGGGACTATGGCTACACCTTC
CASSTAGTGDYGYTF
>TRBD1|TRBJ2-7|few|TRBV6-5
TGTGCCAGCAGTTACCGGGACAGGGAAGAGCAGTACTTC
CASSYRDREEQYF
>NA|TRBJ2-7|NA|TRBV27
TGTGCCAGCGGTCCTACTTACGAGCAGTACTTC
CASGPTYEQYF
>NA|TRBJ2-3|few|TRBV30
TGTGCCTGGAGTGTTAGCGTGACTAGCACAGATACGCAGTATTTT
CAWSVSVTSTDTQYF
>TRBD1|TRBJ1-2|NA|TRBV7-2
TGTGCCAGCAGCCACCGGGACAGGGCAAACTATGGCTACCCCTTC
CASSHRDRANYGYPF
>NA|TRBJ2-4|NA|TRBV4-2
TGTGCCAGCAGCCTACCCGGGAGGACGGGCGAACAGGGGGGTGCCAAAAACATTCAGTACTTC
CASSLPGRTGEQGGAKNIQYF
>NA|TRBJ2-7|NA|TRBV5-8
TGTGCCAGCAGCCAAACCGGGACACAACTCTACGAGCAGTACTTC
CASSQTGTQLYEQYF
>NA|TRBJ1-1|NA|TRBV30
TGTGCCTGGAATCCAGGGCAGAAAAACACTGAAGCTTTCTTT
CAWNPGQKNTEAFF
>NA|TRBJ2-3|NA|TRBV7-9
TGTGCCAGCAGCCGGAGGCGGACTAGCACAGATACGCAGTATTTT
CASSRRRTSTDTQYF
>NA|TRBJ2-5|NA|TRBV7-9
TGTTCCAGCAGCTTAGCGAGCCCTATGTTCCAAGAGACCCAGTACTTC
CSSSLASPMFQETQYF
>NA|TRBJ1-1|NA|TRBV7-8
TGTGCCAGCAGCTTAACGACAGGTACCGCTGAAGCTTTCTTT
CASSLTTGTAEAFF
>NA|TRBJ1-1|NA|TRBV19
TGTGCCAGCGGGATGAGAGAGACTGAAGCTTTCTTT
CASGMRETEAFF
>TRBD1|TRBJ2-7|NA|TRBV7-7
TGTGCTAGCAGCTGGGGGACAGGGGCCTACGAGCAGTACTTC
CASSWGTGAYEQYF
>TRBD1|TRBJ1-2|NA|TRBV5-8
TGTGCCAGCAGCCACCGGGACAGGGGAACTCACGGCTACACCTTC
CASSHRDRGTHGYTF
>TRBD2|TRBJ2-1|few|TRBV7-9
TGTGCCAGCAGCTCCATAGCGGGCCGCTCCTACAATGAGCAGTTCTTC
CASSSIAGRSYNEQFF
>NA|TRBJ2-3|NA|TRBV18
TGTGCCAGCTCACCGACTAGAGCGACTAGCACAGATACGCAGTATTTT
CASSPTRATSTDTQYF
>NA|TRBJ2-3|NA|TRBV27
TGTGCCAGCAGTCAAGCGAGTCGGGATACGCAGTATTTT
CASSQASRDTQYF
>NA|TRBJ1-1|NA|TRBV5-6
TGTGCCAGCAGCTCCTTAGGACAATTTGAAGCTTTCTTT
CASSSLGQFEAFF
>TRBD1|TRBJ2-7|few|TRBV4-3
TGCGCCAGCAGCCAAGATGGGCGACAGGGCCGTCTCGAGCAGTACTTC
CASSQDGRQGRLEQYF
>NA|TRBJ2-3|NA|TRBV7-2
TGTGCCAGCAGCCTTACCCGATGGGCTACGCAGTATTTT
CASSLTRWATQYF
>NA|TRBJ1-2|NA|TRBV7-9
TGTGCCAGCAGCCCGGACATTCCGAGAAACTATGGCTACACCTTC
CASSPDIPRNYGYTF
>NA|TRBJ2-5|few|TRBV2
TGTGCCAGCAGAGGGGGGGCGGAGACCCAGTACTTC
CASRGGAETQYF
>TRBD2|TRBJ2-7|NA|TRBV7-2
TGTGCCAGCAGCTTATCACCCCTAGCGGGAGTGGCCCAGTACTTC
CASSLSPLAGVAQYF
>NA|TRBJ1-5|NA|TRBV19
TGTGCCAGTAGTAACCAGGGGTATAGCAATCAGCCCCAGCATTTT
CASSNQGYSNQPQHF
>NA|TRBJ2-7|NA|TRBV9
TGTGCCAGCAGCGAGGGCCCCGGGAGCGAGCAGTACTTC
CASSEGPGSEQYF
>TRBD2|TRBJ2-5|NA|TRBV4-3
TGCGCCAGCAGCCAAGATGGGACTAGCGGATGGTACCAAGAGACCCAGTACTTC
CASSQDGTSGWYQETQYF
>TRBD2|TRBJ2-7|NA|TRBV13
TGTGCCAGCAGCTCCTCGGGACTAGCGGGATACGAGCAGTACTTC
CASSSSGLAGYEQYF
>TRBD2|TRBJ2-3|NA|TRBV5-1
TGCGCCAGCAGCTGGACTAGCGGGGGGTACACAGATACGCAGTATTTT
CASSWTSGGYTDTQYF
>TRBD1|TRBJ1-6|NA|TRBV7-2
TGTGCCAGCAGCTTGGGGACAGGGGCCAGTTCACCCCTCCACTTT
CASSLGTGASSPLHF
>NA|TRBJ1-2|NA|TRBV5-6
TGTGCCAGCAGCTTGGTCGCGTGGTCCTATGGCTACACCTTC
CASSLVAWSYGYTF
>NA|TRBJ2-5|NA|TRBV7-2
TGTGCCAGCGGGGGGGGCGGCGGGAGAGTTGTTGAGACCCAGTACTTC
CASGGGGGRVVETQYF
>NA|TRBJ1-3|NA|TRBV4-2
TGTGCCAGCAGTCCGTTCTCTGGAAACACCATATATTTT
CASSPFSGNTIYF
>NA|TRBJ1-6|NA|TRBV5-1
TGCGCCAGCAATCGCGCGGGGGGCTATAATTCACCCCTCCACTTT
CASNRAGGYNSPLHF
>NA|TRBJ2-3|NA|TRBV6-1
TGTGCCACCCGACAGAACACAGATACGCAGTATTTT
CATRQNTDTQYF